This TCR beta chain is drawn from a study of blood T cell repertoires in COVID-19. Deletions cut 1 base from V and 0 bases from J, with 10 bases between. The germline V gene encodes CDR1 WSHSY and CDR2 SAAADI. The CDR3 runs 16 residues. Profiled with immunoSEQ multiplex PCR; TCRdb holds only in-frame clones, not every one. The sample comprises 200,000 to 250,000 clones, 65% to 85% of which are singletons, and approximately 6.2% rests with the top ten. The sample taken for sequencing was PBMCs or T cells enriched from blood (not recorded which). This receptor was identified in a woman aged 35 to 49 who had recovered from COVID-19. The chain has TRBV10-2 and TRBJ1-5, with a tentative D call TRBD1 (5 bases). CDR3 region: CASSEWGGYSNQPQHF. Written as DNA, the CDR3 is TGCGCCAGCAGTGAGTGGGGGGGTTATAGCAATCAGCCCCAGCATTTT.